A single sample gave rise to the 23 T cell receptor beta chains below, sequenced in a study of T cells after yellow fever vaccination (dated by TCRdb to between 2019 and 2020). The receptor library was made with 5' RACE. TCRdb lists the instrument as Illumina HiSeq 2500. The raw public reads went through TCRdb reprocessing: fastp at Q25, MiXCR clone calling, in-frame beta chains kept. Entries that share a CDR3 protein sequence are merged under the most common genes and DNA. The sample data list about 400,000 distinct CDR3 sequences, and more than 9% of these were observed just once. The ten top clones hold more than 15% of the sample. The treatment or condition label on this specimen signifies: live attenuated yellow fever vaccine strain. The sequenced sample was PBMCs, obtained on the day of the first yellow fever vaccination. These receptor sequences come from a man younger than 30 who received the YFV17D yellow fever vaccine.

J is TRBJ2-3 and V is TRBV11-2; weak D call: TRBD2 (7 bases). Germline V gene data show CDR1 as SGHAT and CDR2 as FQNNGV. Trimming took off 7 bases at V and 1 base at J, with 21 bases between the two ends. The CDR3 consists of 17 residues. The CDR3 sequence is CASTRRRTGGRTDTQYF. DNA for the CDR3: TGTGCCAGCACCAGACGGAGAACGGGGGGCCGCACAGATACGCAGTATTTT.

The V and J genes are TRBV4-3 and TRBJ2-1, with D perhaps matching TRBD2 (6 bases). CDR1 and CDR2 (germline): LGHNA, YSLEER. V lost 4 bases, J lost 3 bases, and 13 bases lay in between. The CDR3 runs to 15 residues. The CDR3 DNA reads TGCGCCAGCAGCCGGGACTTCGGGGGCTACAATGAGCAGTTCTTC. It codes for CASSRDFGGYNEQFF.

This chain links TRBV5-1 with TRBJ2-2, with 7 bases that match TRBD1. This CDR3 is 16 amino acids long. Losses at the gene ends were 7 bases for V and 0 bases for J; bases not matched to a gene: 9. The germline gives CDR1 SGHRS, CDR2 YFSETQ. The DNA for the CDR3 is TGCGCCAGCCGACACCCACAGGGGACGAACACCGGGGAGCTGTTTTTT. As protein: CASRHPQGTNTGELFF.

This clonotype was recorded many times. Written as DNA, the CDR3 is TGTGCCATCAGTGAAACAGGGGTGGGAGAGACCCAGTACTTC. Translated: CAISETGVGETQYF. This chain uses TRBV10-3 with TRBJ2-5, with 7 positions matching TRBD1. In germline, CDR1 is ENHRY, CDR2 SYGVKD. The CDR3 runs to 14 residues. Trimming cost V 3 bases and J 4 bases; bases outside gene matches: 5.

The gene calls are TRBV6-2 or TRBV6-3 and TRBJ1-1; D is possibly TRBD1 (6 bases). The V end was cut by 6 bases, the J end by 6 bases, with 17 bases between. The length of the CDR3 is 14 residues. Germline CDR1 MNHEY, CDR2 SVGEGT. In DNA, the CDR3 is TGTGCCAGCAGCCCTAGACAGACAGGCGCTGAAGCTTTCTTT. It is translated as CASSPRQTGAEAFF.

A few counts support this clonotype. J is TRBJ1-5 and V is TRBV12-3 or TRBV12-4; D remains ambiguous. With 6 bases removed from V and 7 bases from J, the gap between germline ends came to 16 bases. This CDR3 has 14 amino acids. The CDR3 DNA is TGTGCCAGCAGCAATTTTGGTTTCATCCAGCCCCAGCATTTT. This translates into CASSNFGFIQPQHF.

V and J are TRBV7-2 and TRBJ1-5; D not resolved. This CDR3 is built from 13 residues. V shed 5 bases and J shed 9 bases, with 14 bases lying between them. The germline CDR1 and CDR2 sequences are SGHTA and FQGNSA. CDR3 nucleotides: TGTGCCAGCAGCGGCGGGCCTTTTGGGCCCCAGCATTTT. Translated: CASSGGPFGPQHF.

This clonotype was counted only a few times. V and J are TRBV6-5 and TRBJ1-4, with TRBD1 identical over 7 bases. The CDR3 loop spans 14 amino acids. Trimming at V came to 5 bases and at J to 9 bases, leaving 9 bases not matched to a gene. Germline V lookup: CDR1 MNHEY, CDR2 SVGAGI. CDR3 protein: CASSHDRVYKKLFF. The CDR3 bases are TGTGCCAGCAGTCACGACAGGGTTTACAAAAAACTGTTTTTT.

In its sample, this clonotype was seen a few times. This chain joins TRBV9 and TRBJ2-3; a possible D gene is TRBD2 (5 bases). Germline CDR1 SGDLS, CDR2 YYNGEE. Trimming cost V 0 bases and J 6 bases, with 11 bases left between them. The CDR3 spans 14 residues. The chain's CDR3 is CASSVGGIADTQYF. CDR3 nucleotides: TGTGCCAGCAGCGTAGGAGGGATAGCGGATACGCAGTATTTT.

This clonotype was seen a handful of times. The V call is TRBV6-2 or TRBV6-3, the J call TRBJ1-2, with no clear D. Germline assignment: CDR1 MNHEY and CDR2 SVGEGT. The CDR3 length is 12 residues. Trimming shortened V by 10 bases and J by 3 bases, and 12 bases separated the two germline ends. CDR3 residues: CAIATEHYGYTF. CDR3 in DNA: TGTGCCATCGCAACGGAGCACTATGGCTACACCTTC.

This clonotype was found a few times. Here the CDR3 DNA reads TGCGCCAGCAGCCCTGAGGGACTAGCGGGGGTTCAAGAGACCCAGTACTTC. It is translated as CASSPEGLAGVQETQYF. The J gene is TRBJ2-5, the V gene TRBV4-1; 14 bases line up with TRBD2. CDR1 is MGHRA, CDR2 YSYEKL, per germline. Losses at the gene ends were 4 bases for V and 2 bases for J; bases not matched to a gene: 6. The CDR3 totals 17 residues.

The V and J genes are TRBV6-2 or TRBV6-3 and TRBJ2-1; the D gene is possibly TRBD2 (6 bases). CDR1 and CDR2 from the germline V gene are MNHEY and SVGEGT. The CDR3 loop spans 14 amino acids. The V end was cut by 6 bases, the J end by 3 bases, with 12 bases between. The CDR3 sequence is CASRPGLIYNEQFF. In nucleotides, the CDR3 is TGTGCCAGCAGACCGGGACTGATCTACAATGAGCAGTTCTTC.

The rearrangement links TRBV5-1 to TRBJ2-5; 8 bases are shared with TRBD2. Germline assignment: CDR1 SGHRS and CDR2 YFSETQ. The length of the CDR3 is 15 residues. J was trimmed by 1 base and V by 4 bases; bases with no gene match: 6. The CDR3 sequence: CASSPVAGGQETQYF. The DNA of the CDR3 is TGCGCCAGCAGCCCCGTTGCGGGGGGCCAAGAGACCCAGTACTTC.

This clonotype was counted a few times. This chain joins TRBV20-1 and TRBJ2-6; 8 bases line up with TRBD2. The junction had 2 bases not matched to a gene; V was cut back by 0 bases and J by 4 bases. The CDR3 sequence is 15 residues long. CDR1 DFQATT and CDR2 SNEGSKA come from the germline V gene (reference sequence). CDR3 DNA sequence: TGCAGTGCTAGAGAAGCGGGGGACGGGGCCAACGTCCTGACTTTC. Protein sequence: CSAREAGDGANVLTF.

This chain uses TRBV12-3 or TRBV12-4 with TRBJ1-4, with 8 bases fitting TRBD1. This CDR3 contains 16 residues. Losses at the gene ends were 5 bases for V and 7 bases for J; bases not matched to a gene: 12. The CDR3 DNA reads as TGTGCCAGCAGTCGTCTATCAGGGGGCGAGGGTGAAAAACTGTTTTTT. Amino acids: CASSRLSGGEGEKLFF.

This clonotype was seen ten or more times. The rearrangement uses TRBV7-2 and TRBJ1-2, with TRBD1 identical over 7 bases. J was trimmed by 6 bases and V by 5 bases; bases with no gene match: 12. This CDR3 has 15 residues. From germline, CDR1 is SGHTA and CDR2 FQGNSA. CDR3: CASSAREGARDGYTF. Here the CDR3 DNA reads TGTGCCAGCAGCGCCCGGGAGGGGGCGCGGGATGGCTACACCTTC.

This clonotype was seen a few times. The gene calls are TRBV19 and TRBJ2-2, with 8 bases fitting TRBD2. The CDR3 runs 15 residues. Trimming took 6 bases from V and 8 from J; bases not matched to a gene: 11. Germline-derived CDR1 and CDR2 are LNHDA and SQIVND (reference sequence). The CDR3 DNA sequence: TGTGCCAGTAGCCAATTTGGGACTAGTACTGGGGAGCTGTTTTTT. Translating gives CASSQFGTSTGELFF.

J is TRBJ2-3 and V is TRBV19; the match to TRBD2 covers 9 bases. Trimming took 10 bases from V and 0 from J; bases not matched to a gene: 11. The V gene's germline CDR1 is LNHDA and CDR2 SQIVND (reference sequence). This CDR3 is 16 amino acids long. Here the CDR3 reads CATPLSGGRSTDTQYF. The CDR3 nucleotides are TGTGCCACTCCCCTTAGCGGGGGCCGTAGCACAGATACGCAGTATTTT.

The V gene is TRBV20-1, the J gene TRBJ1-2, with TRBD1 identical over 8 bases. Germline loops: CDR1 DFQATT, CDR2 SNEGSKA (reference sequence). The trim removed 5 bases at V and 8 bases at J, leaving 7 bases unmatched. The CDR3 is made up of 12 amino acids. The chain's CDR3 is CSAVKDRGGYTF. The CDR3 nucleotides are TGCAGTGCTGTTAAAGACAGGGGCGGCTACACCTTC.

The table lists this clonotype with a few counts. The gene calls are TRBV12-3 or TRBV12-4 and TRBJ1-1; D is ambiguous. CDR3 length: 13 residues. The V end lost 1 base, the J end lost 4 bases, and 7 bases lay between the germline ends. The CDR3 here is CASSLVPGTEAFF. CDR3 coding DNA: TGTGCCAGCAGTTTAGTGCCTGGCACTGAAGCTTTCTTT.

The chain is built from TRBV7-8 and TRBJ2-5, with D tentatively TRBD1 (6 bases). This CDR3 is built from 14 residues. V was trimmed by 5 bases and J by 2 bases, leaving 12 bases between them. From germline, CDR1 is SGHVS and CDR2 FQNEAQ. The CDR3 nucleotides are TGTGCCAGCAGCACACAGAGGGGGCAAGAGACCCAGTACTTC. It encodes CASSTQRGQETQYF.

This chain connects TRBV4-3 to TRBJ2-3, with D unclear. CDR3 length: 15 amino acids. V was trimmed by 0 bases and J by 1 base, leaving 8 bases between them. The germline CDR1 and CDR2 sequences are LGHNA and YSLEER. The CDR3 reads CASSQELWGTDTQYF. The CDR3 DNA sequence: TGCGCCAGCAGCCAAGAACTTTGGGGCACAGATACGCAGTATTTT.

J is TRBJ2-3 and V is TRBV7-8, with 9 bases matching TRBD1. Trimming at V came to 2 bases and at J to 1 base, leaving 7 bases not matched to a gene. The CDR3 has 17 residues. Germline V gene data show CDR1 as SGHVS and CDR2 as FQNEAQ. The CDR3 loop reads CASSLSYRGLGTDTQYF. The CDR3, as DNA: TGTGCCAGCAGCTTAAGTTACAGGGGGCTGGGCACAGATACGCAGTATTTT.